This entry lists 2 T cell receptor beta chains sequenced from one sample in a study of T cells after yellow fever vaccination (dated 2019 in TCRdb). The library was made by 5' RACE. TCRdb records Illumina HiSeq 2500 as the sequencer. The raw public data were reprocessed by TCRdb itself: fastp quality trimming at Q25, MiXCR clonotype calling, in-frame beta chains only. Identical CDR3 protein sequences are pooled into one entry, listed with their most common genes and DNA. Recorded for this sample are approximately 580,000 distinct CDR3 sequences; about 17% of them occurred a single time. Clones ranked in the top ten supply around 15% of the sample. This specimen's treatment or condition label, per the study, means: live attenuated yellow fever vaccine strain. The sequenced sample was PBMCs, obtained around 5 days after the first yellow fever vaccination. These receptors all stem from a man aged 18 to 30 who received the YFV17D yellow fever vaccine.

The rearrangement links TRBV12-3 or TRBV12-4 to TRBJ1-4, with D unclear. This CDR3 is built from 14 residues. The germline V and J ends were trimmed by 3 bases and 6 bases, with 11 bases remaining between them. CDR3 DNA: TGTGCCAGCAGTTTCTCCGGGCGTTATGAAAAACTGTTTTTT. Protein: CASSFSGRYEKLFF.

This clonotype was seen a handful of times. This chain connects TRBV12-3 or TRBV12-4 to TRBJ2-7, with D tentatively TRBD2 (6 bases). Trimming shortened V by 5 bases and J by 0 bases, and 20 bases separated the two germline ends. The CDR3 sequence is 17 residues long. This CDR3 is CASSPISLAGFSYEQYF. The CDR3 DNA sequence: TGTGCCAGCAGTCCAATCAGTTTGGCGGGGTTCTCCTACGAGCAGTACTTC.